The rows below give T cell receptor beta chains drawn from one sample of a study of regulatory T cells in long-lasting Graves disease. TCRdb recomputed calls from the multiplex PCR reads with MiXCR, one row per CDR3 protein. In the table there are hundreds of thousands of distinct CDR3 sequences, around 12% of which are singletons. This same sample was also part of a study on T cells in Graves' hyperthyroidism and ophthalmopathy.

This specimen consisted of peripheral blood mononuclear cells (PBMCs), obtained at new diagnosis, from a patient treated with antithyroid drugs. All receptors derive from a woman aged 30 to 39 with Graves disease. Each CDR3 is given with its conserved first and last residue. A D gene is named only where the DNA matches it firmly. Rows give clone size only sometimes, using once, few, many, or a class for an expanded clone.

TRBJ2-4 NA few TRBV28 TGTGCCAGCAGTCAACCCTTGGAGAGGGTTAACATTCAGTACTTC CASSQPLERVNIQYF
TRBJ2-7 TRBD1 NA TRBV6-2/TRBV6-3 TGTGCCAGCAGTGGCCGGGACAGGGATCGGATTAGGCACTTC CASSGRDRDRIRHF
TRBJ1-1 TRBD1 many TRBV28 TGTGCCAGCAGTTTAGACAGGGGTCACACGAACACTGAAGCTTTCTTT CASSLDRGHTNTEAFF
TRBJ2-1 TRBD2 many TRBV7-3 TGTGCCAGCAGCGCGTCCCGGGGGGGCCCCTACAATGAGCAGTTCTTC CASSASRGGPYNEQFF
TRBJ1-5 TRBD1 many TRBV12-3/TRBV12-4 TGTGCCAGCAACCCTGGGGACAGGGGAAATCAGCCCCAGCATTTT CASNPGDRGNQPQHF
TRBJ1-2 TRBD1 many TRBV2 TGTGCCAGCAGTGTACAGGGGGGGGATGGCTACACCTTC CASSVQGGDGYTF
TRBJ2-7 TRBD2 many TRBV28 TGTGCCAGCAGTGATTTGAGCGTCGGGGGAGGGTATTACGAGCAGTACTTC CASSDLSVGGGYYEQYF
TRBJ1-1 TRBD1 few TRBV9 TGTGCCAGCAGCGTAAGCGACAGGGGCCAAGCTTTCTTT CASSVSDRGQAFF
TRBJ2-2 TRBD2 many TRBV28 TGTGCCAGCAGGGGGACTAGCGGGCGCACCGGGGAGCTGTTTTTT CASRGTSGRTGELFF
TRBJ1-2 NA many TRBV3-1 TGTGCCAGCAGCACCCGTCAGAACTATGGCTACACCTTC CASSTRQNYGYTF
TRBJ2-6 TRBD1 many TRBV2 TGTGCCAGCAGTGACGACAGGGTCGGGATGATCACTGGGGCCAACGTCCTGACTTTC CASSDDRVGMITGANVLTF
TRBJ2-2 NA many TRBV27 TGTGCCACCGGAAGGCCTAGCGAATACGCCAACACCGGGGAGCTGTTTTTT CATGRPSEYANTGELFF
TRBJ1-4 NA few TRBV20-1 TGCAGTGCTAGCCAGACGGAAAATAATGAAAAACTGTTTTTT CSASQTENNEKLFF
TRBJ2-7 TRBD2 few TRBV7-6 TGTGCCAGCACCCTGGGGACTAGCGGAGGCGAGCAGTACTTC CASTLGTSGGEQYF
TRBJ2-2 TRBD2 few TRBV28 TGTGCCAGCAGTCAGAGCGGGATTAAGACCGGGGAGCTGTTTTTT CASSQSGIKTGELFF
TRBJ2-6 NA NA TRBV3-1 TGTGCCAGCAGCCCCTGGGCCGCTGGGGCCAACGTCCTGACTTTC CASSPWAAGANVLTF
TRBJ1-2 NA NA TRBV6-2/TRBV6-3 TGTGCCAGCAGTAGCGCCCTTGACAGACTATCATATGGCTACACCTTC CASSSALDRLSYGYTF
TRBJ2-7 NA NA TRBV24-1 TGTGCCACCAGTGATTCCAGCCATCCCCTCTACTTC CATSDSSHPLYF
TRBJ1-3 NA many TRBV5-1 TGCGCCAGCAGCTTGCAGGTACCAGACTCTGGAAACACCATATATTTT CASSLQVPDSGNTIYF
TRBJ2-7 NA many TRBV20-1 TGCAGTCTTAATGGACTCTGGGGGTACGAGCAGTACTTC CSLNGLWGYEQYF
TRBJ2-1 NA few TRBV12-3/TRBV12-4 TGTGCCAGCACCGGATACAATGAGCAGTTCTTC CASTGYNEQFF
TRBJ1-1 NA many TRBV11-3 TGTGCCAGCAGCGCCACAGGGAAAGCTTTCTTT CASSATGKAFF
TRBJ1-1 TRBD1 many TRBV3-1 TGTGCCAGCAGCCGGGGACAGGGAGTCACTGAAGCTTTCTTT CASSRGQGVTEAFF
TRBJ2-3 TRBD2 many TRBV27 TGTGCCAGCAGGCCCTTACTAGCGGGGGTCACAGATACGCAGTATTTT CASRPLLAGVTDTQYF